The clone carrying this T cell receptor (beta chain) occurred a few times. The data belong to a study of blood T cell repertoires in COVID-19. Study at large: Acute and convalescent COVID-19 samples came from the United States, Italy and Spain. Sample material is recorded as cDNA or gDNA derived from T cells, B-cell-depleted T cells, or PBMCs.

There are 13 residues in the CDR3. The ends were cut back, 3 bases at V and 4 bases at J, with 10 bases in the middle. Germline V gene data show CDR1 as SGHNT and CDR2 as YYREEE (reference sequence). Authors' analysis steps: Cell counts per sample came from amplifying reference gene primers. The method was immunoSEQ multiplex PCR; TCRdb's version includes in-frame clones alone and lacks a portion of them. The V and J calls and the clone size are those of that table, but D and trimming were determined from the DNA. The sample consists of fewer than 350,000 clones, 80% to 85% of them appearing once. This TCR came from a woman aged 55 to 70 with active or convalescent COVID-19. The chain joins TRBV5-4 to TRBJ1-2; D might be TRBD1 (6 bases). Sequences were obtained from peripheral blood. The CDR3 region is CASSSTGPYGYTF. CDR3 coding DNA: TGTGCCAGCAGCTCAACAGGGCCCTATGGCTACACCTTC.